The 11 T cell receptor beta chains in this list originate from one sample, sequenced in a study of T-cell memory formation after mild COVID-19. TCRdb called the 5' RACE reads again in MiXCR, with one record for every CDR3 protein. The table includes 450,000 to 700,000 distinct CDR3 sequences, more than 15% detected once. Sample: PBMCs or a T cell subset sorted from them (not recorded which). Source of these receptors: an adult woman who had mild COVID-19 (a few samples of this study predate the infection). Cell type and time point are not known.

This clonotype was seen repeatedly, ten times or more. The V and J genes are TRBV4-1 and TRBJ2-1; 10 nucleotides align to TRBD2. Per the germline V gene, CDR1 is MGHRA and CDR2 is YSYEKL. V shed 0 bases and J 4 bases; nucleotides not matched to a gene: 3. The CDR3 has 16 residues. The CDR3 loop reads CASSQDMTSGYNEQFF. As DNA, the CDR3 is TGCGCCAGCAGCCAAGACATGACTAGCGGGTACAATGAGCAGTTCTTC.

This clonotype occurred a few times. The V gene is TRBV29-1, the J gene TRBJ2-7; 11 positions match TRBD1. This CDR3 has 14 amino acids. Looked up from germline, CDR1 is SQVTM and CDR2 is ANQGSEA. Germline trimming cut 7 bases from V and 3 bases from J; bases unmatched to any gene: 8. CDR3 in DNA: TGCAGCGGGACAGGGGGCGAATTAGGCTACGAGCAGTACTTC. The encoded protein is CSGTGGELGYEQYF.

This clonotype has more than one count but fewer than ten. The rearrangement uses TRBV20-1 and TRBJ2-2; a possible D gene is TRBD2 (6 bases). The germline V gene encodes CDR1 DFQATT and CDR2 SNEGSKA (reference sequence). The CDR3 totals 16 residues. Trimming left V 0 bases short and J 1 base short, with 12 bases between. The CDR3 bases are TGCAGTGCTAGAGATGAGGAGGGGTTGAACACCGGGGAGCTGTTTTTT. Protein sequence: CSARDEEGLNTGELFF.

Written as DNA, the CDR3 is TGCAGCGTTGAAGATATAGTGGTTAGCACAGATACGCAGTATTTT. This sequence encodes CSVEDIVVSTDTQYF. The chain is built from TRBV29-1 and TRBJ2-3; D gene ambiguous. Per the germline V gene, CDR1 is SQVTM and CDR2 is ANQGSEA. V gave up 0 bases and J gave up 0 bases, with 10 bases separating them. This CDR3 has 15 residues.

There are a few counts of this clonotype. The genes are TRBV9 and TRBJ2-5, with 8 bases fitting TRBD2. CDR1 is SGDLS and CDR2 is YYNGEE in the germline V gene. J was trimmed by 6 bases and V by 0 bases; bases with no gene match: 7. This CDR3 is built from 15 residues. CDR3 in DNA: TGTGCCAGCAGCGTAGGGGGGACTAGTATTCAGACCCAGTACTTC. Encoded protein: CASSVGGTSIQTQYF.

The chain combines TRBV7-6 with TRBJ1-3; a weak D match, TRBD1 (5 bases). Trimming pared 0 bases from V and 0 bases from J, leaving 9 bases between. CDR1 SGHVS and CDR2 FNYEAQ come from the germline V gene. This CDR3 region has 16 residues. The CDR3 protein is CASSLAGPDSGNTIYF. The CDR3 DNA sequence: TGTGCCAGCAGCTTAGCGGGACCGGACTCTGGAAACACCATATATTTT.

The table lists this clonotype with a count of one. The chain carries TRBV30 and TRBJ2-2; the D gene is possibly TRBD1 (5 bases). Trimming cost V 2 bases and J 4 bases, with 8 bases left between them. Germline assignment: CDR1 GTSNPN and CDR2 SVGIG (reference sequence). The CDR3 extends over 13 amino acids. CDR3 nucleotides: TGTGCCTGGAGTTGGCAGGGCACCGGGGAGCTGTTTTTT. It is translated as CAWSWQGTGELFF.

The chain is built from TRBV27 and TRBJ1-6, with TRBD1 matching over 9 bases. The CDR3 contains 12 residues. Germline V gene lookup returns CDR1 MNHEY and CDR2 SMNVEV (reference sequence). V was pared by 10 bases and J by 10 bases, with 5 bases of the junction left unmatched. CDR3 nucleotide sequence: TGTGCCACCGGGACAGGGAGGTCACCCCTCCACTTT. It codes for CATGTGRSPLHF.

The sample holds a few counts of this clonotype. The rearrangement uses TRBV6-1 and TRBJ1-5; D is ambiguous. Trimming pared 6 bases from V and 0 bases from J, leaving 18 bases between. Germline assignment: CDR1 MNHNS and CDR2 SASEGT. The CDR3 runs 17 residues. The CDR3 nucleotides read TGTGCCAGCAGACAAAGCACCGGCTTCTATAGCAATCAGCCCCAGCATTTT. It specifies CASRQSTGFYSNQPQHF.

This clonotype has a handful of counts. J is TRBJ2-5 and V is TRBV7-2; D is possibly TRBD2 (6 bases). The germline V gene encodes CDR1 SGHTA and CDR2 FQGNSA. The length of the CDR3 is 15 residues. The V and J ends lost 0 bases and 1 base respectively, with 9 bases between them. CDR3 sequence reads: CASSLALAAQETQYF. CDR3 DNA: TGTGCCAGCAGCTTAGCATTAGCGGCCCAAGAGACCCAGTACTTC.

In its sample, this clonotype was seen a few times. The gene calls are TRBV5-4 and TRBJ2-2; 11 bases match TRBD2. Germline V gives CDR1 SGHNT, CDR2 YYREEE (reference sequence). V gave up 2 bases and J gave up 7 bases; unmatched junction bases: 7. The CDR3 length is 16 residues. The CDR3 DNA reads as TGTGCCAGCAGCTTTAAACGACTAGCGGGAAACGGGGAGCTGTTTTTT. Protein: CASSFKRLAGNGELFF.